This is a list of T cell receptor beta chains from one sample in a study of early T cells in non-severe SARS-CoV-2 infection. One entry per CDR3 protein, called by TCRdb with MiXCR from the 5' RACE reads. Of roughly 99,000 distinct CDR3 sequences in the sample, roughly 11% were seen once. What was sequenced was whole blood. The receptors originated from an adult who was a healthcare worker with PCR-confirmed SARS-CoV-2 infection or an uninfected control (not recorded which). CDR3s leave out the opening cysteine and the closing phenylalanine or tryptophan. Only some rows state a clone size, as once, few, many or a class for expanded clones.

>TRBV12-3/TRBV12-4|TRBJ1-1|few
ASSWTGMNTEAF
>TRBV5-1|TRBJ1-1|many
ASSLVRAGTEAF
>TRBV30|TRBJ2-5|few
AWRNFRDLETQY
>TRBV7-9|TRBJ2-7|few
ASSKGGDRAYEQY
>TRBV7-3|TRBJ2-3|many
ASSDTDTQY
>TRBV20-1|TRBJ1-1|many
SARIGARRTEAF
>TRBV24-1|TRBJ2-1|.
ATSLAGGARGEQF
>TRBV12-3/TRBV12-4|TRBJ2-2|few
ASSQGVGELF
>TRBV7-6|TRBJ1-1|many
ASSAGTGREAF
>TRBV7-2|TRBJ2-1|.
ASSPPNGIWQF
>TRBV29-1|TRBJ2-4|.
SVAPSADIQY
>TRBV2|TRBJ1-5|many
ASSRRVGNQPQH
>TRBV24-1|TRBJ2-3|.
ATSDSTRRATQY
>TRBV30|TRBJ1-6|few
AWATGDNSPLH
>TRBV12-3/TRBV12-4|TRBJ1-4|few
ASSWNPRDEKLF
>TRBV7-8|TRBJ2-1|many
ASSARWLNEQF
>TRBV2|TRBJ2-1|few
ASREAGATNEQF
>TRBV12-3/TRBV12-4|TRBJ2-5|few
ASSGPPTGRQTQY
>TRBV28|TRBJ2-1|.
ASSLWDSDGGEQF
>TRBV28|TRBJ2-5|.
AGNSGTSGSGAETQY
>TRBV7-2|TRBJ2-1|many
ASSLGGRSYNEQF
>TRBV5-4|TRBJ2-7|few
ASSLVGDEQY
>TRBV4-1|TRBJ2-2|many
ASSPGPNTGELF
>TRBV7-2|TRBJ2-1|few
ASSYYPGTSGRNEQF
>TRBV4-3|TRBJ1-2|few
ASSQDPQTVYGYT
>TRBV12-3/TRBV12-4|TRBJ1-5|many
ASSFGRNQPQH
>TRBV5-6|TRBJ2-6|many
ASTGHRGKSSGANVLT
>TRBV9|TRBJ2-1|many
ASSEGTSGSASYNEQF
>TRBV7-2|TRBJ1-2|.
ASSYNRGSDYGHT
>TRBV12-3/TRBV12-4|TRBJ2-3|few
ASSPTLAGGDTQY
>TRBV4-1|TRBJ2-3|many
ASSRILAGSPADTQY